A selection of T cell receptor beta chains follows, all from one sample in a study of PD-L1 blockade in urothelial cancer. Generated by immunoSEQ multiplex PCR, the TCRdb table keeps only in-frame clones and is missing some. The sample has around 34,000 clones; around 81% are singletons. The source material was PBMCs, sampled around atezolizumab (anti-PD-L1) treatment. These receptors all stem from a man aged 80 or over with urothelial cancer. Both conserved end residues are part of each CDR3. Fields, in order: CDR3 length, D gene, clone size, J gene, V gene, CDR3 protein, CDR3 DNA. A D gene is named only where the DNA matches it firmly. Size is stated for part of the rows, as once, few or many counts, or as a class when the clone is expanded.

18 | TRBD1 | NA | TRBJ1-4 | TRBV4-1 | CASSQDRGQGFFNEKLFF | TGCGCCAGCAGCCAAGATCGGGGACAGGGGTTTTTTAATGAAAAACTGTTTTTT
14 | NA | NA | TRBJ2-5 | TRBV7-6 | CASSLFRNQETQYF | TGTGCCAGCAGCTTATTCAGAAACCAAGAGACCCAGTACTTC
13 | NA | few | TRBJ1-1 | TRBV7-2 | CASSLHMNTEAFF | TGTGCCAGCAGTCTCCACATGAACACTGAAGCTTTCTTT
13 | NA | NA | TRBJ2-7 | TRBV27 | CASSRRARDEQYF | TGTGCCAGCAGCCGCCGCGCCCGGGACGAGCAGTACTTC
13 | TRBD2 | NA | TRBJ2-1 | TRBV30 | CAWTLAGYREQFF | TGTGCCTGGACACTAGCGGGATATAGGGAGCAGTTCTTC
16 | NA | NA | TRBJ2-1 | TRBV5-1 | CASSPLAESSYNEQFF | TGCGCCAGCAGCCCGTTAGCGGAGAGCTCCTACAATGAGCAGTTCTTC
14 | TRBD1 | NA | TRBJ2-7 | TRBV27 | CASSKDRDSYEQYF | TGTGCCAGCAGCAAGGACAGGGACTCCTACGAGCAGTACTTC
17 | TRBD2 | NA | TRBJ2-1 | TRBV10-2 | CASSDDTSVYSYNEQFF | TGCGCCAGCAGTGATGATACTAGCGTGTACTCCTACAATGAGCAGTTCTTC
14 | NA | NA | TRBJ1-5 | TRBV27 | CASSLSGARRPQHF | TGTGCCAGCAGTTTATCGGGGGCCCGGAGGCCCCAGCATTTT
14 | NA | NA | TRBJ2-7 | TRBV19 | CASSTGRASGEQYF | TGTGCCAGTAGTACCGGGCGGGCCTCGGGGGAGCAGTACTTC
14 | NA | NA | TRBJ2-3 | TRBV5-6 | CASSLGGWADTQYF | TGTGCCAGCAGCTTGGGAGGTTGGGCAGATACGCAGTATTTT
14 | NA | medium-sized | TRBJ1-4 | TRBV6-5 | CASSPAVPNEKLFF | TGTGCCAGCAGCCCCGCAGTACCTAATGAAAAACTGTTTTTT
13 | NA | NA | TRBJ2-7 | TRBV4-1 | CASSPQGKTEQYF | TGCGCCAGCAGCCCGCAGGGTAAAACCGAGCAGTACTTC
13 | TRBD1 | NA | TRBJ1-2 | TRBV30 | CAWRGRDSGGYTF | TGTGCCTGGAGGGGCCGGGACAGTGGAGGCTACACCTTC
13 | NA | few | TRBJ2-7 | TRBV27 | CASSYSNSYEQYF | TGTGCCAGCAGTTACTCGAACTCCTACGAGCAGTACTTC
15 | TRBD1 | NA | TRBJ2-2 | TRBV7-6 | CASSFQGANTGELFF | TGTGCCAGCAGCTTCCAGGGGGCGAACACCGGGGAGCTGTTTTTT
17 | NA | NA | TRBJ1-5 | TRBV18 | CASSPLRDRSSHQPQHF | TGTGCCAGCTCACCACTGCGCGACAGGTCTTCACATCAGCCCCAGCATTTT
13 | NA | once | TRBJ1-5 | TRBV10-2 | CASSLQDSQPQHF | TGCGCCAGCAGTCTCCAGGATTCTCAGCCCCAGCATTTT
14 | NA | NA | TRBJ2-7 | TRBV7-2 | CASSSPVASREQYF | TGTGCCAGCAGCTCCCCGGTCGCTAGTCGGGAGCAGTACTTC
15 | TRBD1 | NA | TRBJ2-3 | TRBV5-1 | CASSYSRDRGNTQYF | TGCGCCAGCAGCTATTCCCGGGACAGGGGCAATACGCAGTATTTT
16 | NA | once | TRBJ2-3 | TRBV5-1 | CASSLDRGARTDTQYF | TGCGCCAGCAGCTTGGATCGGGGGGCGCGGACAGATACGCAGTATTTT
15 | TRBD1 | few | TRBJ2-7 | TRBV2 | CASTLGQGLSYEQYF | TGTGCCAGCACTCTCGGACAGGGGCTCTCCTACGAGCAGTACTTC
16 | TRBD1 | NA | TRBJ2-2 | TRBV11-2 | CASSSTGTDITGELFF | TGTGCCAGCAGCTCCACCGGGACAGATATCACCGGGGAGCTGTTTTTT
14 | TRBD1 | NA | TRBJ2-7 | TRBV13 | CASSLGQGAYEQYF | TGTGCCAGCAGCTTAGGACAGGGGGCCTACGAGCAGTACTTC
13 | NA | NA | TRBJ2-1 | TRBV7-6 | CASSLVLASEQFF | TGTGCCAGCAGCTTAGTACTAGCTTCCGAGCAGTTCTTC